This TCR beta chain was obtained from a study of blood T cell repertoires in COVID-19. Overall study: Researchers got acute and convalescent COVID-19 samples from the United States, Italy and Spain. PBMCs, B-cell-depleted T cells, or T cells were the source of the cDNA or gDNA that made up the material.

Seattle-derived patients entered the study during active infection and were followed longitudinally. Germline values: CDR1 SNHLY, CDR2 FYNNEI. V was shortened by 6 bases and J by 8 bases, with 14 bases between the two germline ends. The CDR3 is 14 amino acids. Methods used by the authors: By means of reference gene primer amplification, nucleated cell counts were estimated. Data came from immunoSEQ multiplex PCR; TCRdb stores just in-frame clones and leaves some out. V and J calls and clone size are copied from that table; D and trimming were computed from the DNA. The sample consists of over 400,000 clones, around nine tenths of them appearing once.

The sequence derives from a woman between 50 and 59 years old with COVID-19, enrolled during active disease. What was sequenced was peripheral blood. The genes are TRBV2 and TRBJ1-6, with D perhaps TRBD1 (5 bases). The CDR3 nucleotides read TGTGCCAGCAGCATGGGGCCTTCCCATTCACCCCTCCACTTT. Its protein product is CASSMGPSHSPLHF.